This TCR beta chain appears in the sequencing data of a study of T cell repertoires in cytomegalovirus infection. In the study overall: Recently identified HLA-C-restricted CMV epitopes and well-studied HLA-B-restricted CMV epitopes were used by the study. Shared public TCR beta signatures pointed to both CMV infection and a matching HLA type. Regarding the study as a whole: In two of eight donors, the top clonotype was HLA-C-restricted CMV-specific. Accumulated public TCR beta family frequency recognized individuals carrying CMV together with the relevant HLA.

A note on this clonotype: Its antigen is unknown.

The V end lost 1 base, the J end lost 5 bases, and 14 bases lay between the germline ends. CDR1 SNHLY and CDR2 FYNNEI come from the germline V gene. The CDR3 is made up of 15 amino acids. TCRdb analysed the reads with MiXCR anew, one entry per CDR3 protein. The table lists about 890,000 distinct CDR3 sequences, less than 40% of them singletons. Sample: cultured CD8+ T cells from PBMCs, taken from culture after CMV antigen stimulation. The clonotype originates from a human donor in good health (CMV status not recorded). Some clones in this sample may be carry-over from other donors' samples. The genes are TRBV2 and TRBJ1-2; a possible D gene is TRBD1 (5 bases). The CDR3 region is CASSEESGTLYGYTF. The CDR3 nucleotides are TGTGCCAGCAGTGAAGAATCCGGGACGTTGTATGGCTACACCTTC.